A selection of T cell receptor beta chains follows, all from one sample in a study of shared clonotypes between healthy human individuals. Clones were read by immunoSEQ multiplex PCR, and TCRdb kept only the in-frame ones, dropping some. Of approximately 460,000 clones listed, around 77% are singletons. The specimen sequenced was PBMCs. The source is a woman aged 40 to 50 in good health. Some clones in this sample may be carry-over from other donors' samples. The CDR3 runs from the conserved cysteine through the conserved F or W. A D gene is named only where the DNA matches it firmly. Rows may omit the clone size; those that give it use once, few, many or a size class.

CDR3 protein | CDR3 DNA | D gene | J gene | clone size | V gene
CASSYNTGEETQYF | TGTGCCAGCAGCTACAACACAGGGGAAGAGACCCAGTACTTC | TRBD1 | TRBJ2-5 | few | TRBV7-8
CASSVSTASYEQYF | TGTGCCAGCAGCGTATCGACAGCCTCCTACGAGCAGTACTTC | - | TRBJ2-7 | - | TRBV9
CASSLSSGQGNTEAFF | TGCGCCAGCAGCTTGTCATCAGGGCAGGGGAACACTGAAGCTTTCTTT | - | TRBJ1-1 | - | TRBV5-1
CASSEASGIWETQYF | TGTGCCAGCAGTGAAGCGTCCGGGATCTGGGAGACCCAGTACTTC | - | TRBJ2-5 | - | TRBV6-1
CASSSGFNSYNEQFF | TGTGCCAGCAGCTCAGGGTTTAACTCCTACAATGAGCAGTTCTTC | - | TRBJ2-1 | - | TRBV7-3
CASSEAAPGQGRWGSGNTIYF | TGTGCCAGCAGTGAAGCTGCACCGGGACAGGGACGTTGGGGCTCTGGAAACACCATATATTTT | TRBD1 | TRBJ1-3 | - | TRBV6-1
CASSEWGGRNYEQYF | TGTGCCAGCAGTGAATGGGGCGGGAGGAACTACGAGCAGTACTTC | TRBD2 | TRBJ2-7 | - | TRBV2
CASSPYSPRVAEQYF | TGTGCCAGCAGCCCTTATTCCCCCCGAGTTGCAGAGCAGTACTTC | - | TRBJ2-7 | - | TRBV11-2
CASRFVGQGNEKLFF | TGTGCCAGCAGATTCGTGGGACAGGGGAATGAAAAACTGTTTTTT | TRBD1 | TRBJ1-4 | few | TRBV28
CAISGRTSGRASSYEQYF | TGTGCCATCAGTGGCCGGACTAGCGGGAGGGCGAGCTCCTACGAGCAGTACTTC | TRBD2 | TRBJ2-7 | - | TRBV10-3
CASSRGLEGYTF | TGTGCCAGCAGTAGGGGGTTGGAAGGCTACACCTTC | - | TRBJ1-2 | once | TRBV25-1
CASSSRRGVGEQYF | TGTGCCAGCAGCTCCCGGCGGGGGGTGGGGGAGCAGTACTTC | TRBD2 | TRBJ2-7 | - | TRBV7-2
CASSRGEGGSYEQYF | TGTGCCAGCAGCCGGGGAGAGGGGGGCTCCTACGAGCAGTACTTC | - | TRBJ2-7 | - | TRBV11-2
CASSSGWKKAQYF | TGTGCCAGCAGCTCCGGGTGGAAGAAGGCGCAGTATTTT | - | TRBJ2-3 | - | TRBV7-8
CASSSGTSGSYNEQFF | TGTGCCAGCAGCAGCGGGACTAGCGGCTCCTACAATGAGCAGTTCTTC | TRBD2 | TRBJ2-1 | few | TRBV5-4
CASSQDSRTQRGEQYF | TGCGCCAGCAGCCAAGACTCAAGGACGCAGAGGGGCGAGCAGTACTTC | - | TRBJ2-7 | - | TRBV1
CASSTGVNEKLFF | TGTGCCAGTAGTACCGGGGTTAATGAAAAACTGTTTTTT | - | TRBJ1-4 | - | TRBV19